Listed below are T cell receptor beta chains from one sample, sequenced in a study of cytomegalovirus exposure and HLA in healthy donors. Repertoires were generated with immunoSEQ multiplex PCR, while TCRdb's copy carries only in-frame clones and drops some. The data show fewer than 200,000 clones, and the top ten clones hold 6.5%. Sequences were obtained from PBMCs. The receptors stem from a man aged 25 to 45 in good health and CMV-seronegative. The CDR3 runs from the conserved cysteine through the conserved F or W. Each record gives: D gene, J gene, CDR3 length, V gene, CDR3 protein, CDR3 DNA. D genes are given only for firm matches.

>-|TRBJ2-7|12|TRBV7-8
CASSWRSHEQYF
TGTGCCAGCAGCTGGAGGAGCCACGAGCAGTACTTC
>-|TRBJ1-5|14|TRBV7-2
CASGEGYSNQPQHF
TGTGCCAGCGGGGAGGGGTATAGCAATCAGCCCCAGCATTTT
>-|TRBJ1-5|16|TRBV5-5
CASSYRAVRENQPQHF
TGTGCCAGCAGCTACCGGGCCGTAAGGGAGAATCAGCCCCAGCATTTT
>TRBD2|TRBJ2-3|13|TRBV10-3
CANGLAGTDTQYF
TGTGCCAACGGACTAGCCGGCACAGATACGCAGTATTTT
>TRBD1|TRBJ1-5|15|TRBV15
CATSSFRDRNQPQHF
TGTGCCACCAGCAGTTTTCGGGACAGAAATCAGCCCCAGCATTTT
>TRBD2|TRBJ2-1|15|TRBV6-4
CASSARLAGGDEQFF
TGTGCCAGCAGTGCTCGACTAGCGGGAGGGGATGAGCAGTTCTTC
>-|TRBJ1-1|15|TRBV4-2
CASSQDPGSDTEAFF
TGTGCCAGCAGCCAAGATCCGGGGTCGGACACTGAAGCTTTCTTT
>TRBD1|TRBJ1-5|15|TRBV28
CASRGATGSRQPQHF
TGTGCCAGCAGAGGGGCGACAGGGTCTCGGCAGCCCCAGCATTTT
>-|TRBJ2-1|18|TRBV19
CASSIGFRGGFSYNEQFF
TGTGCCAGTAGTATAGGATTTCGCGGGGGCTTCTCCTACAATGAGCAGTTCTTC
>-|TRBJ2-3|13|TRBV4-3
CASSQVTEDTQYF
TGCGCCAGCAGCCAAGTTACTGAAGATACGCAGTATTTT
>-|TRBJ2-3|12|TRBV7-9
CASSLRTDTQYF
TGTGCCAGCAGCTTACGGACAGATACGCAGTATTTT
>TRBD2|TRBJ2-2|15|TRBV5-1
CASSSTSGRAGELFF
TGCGCCAGCAGCTCGACTAGCGGGAGAGCCGGGGAGCTGTTTTTT
>TRBD1|TRBJ1-2|15|TRBV28
CASSSRDRSNYGYTF
TGTGCCAGCAGTTCAAGGGACAGGTCTAACTATGGCTACACCTTC